What follows describes a single T cell receptor (beta chain). Its specific antigen is unknown. No base qualities exist here, and no much larger clone lies one base off it. Patients with a history of autoimmune disease or receiving systemic immunosuppression were excluded from the trial. Peripheral blood for TCR sequencing was collected from all dose cohorts at baseline, on cycle 4 day 1, and on cycle 7 day 1. The samples were drawn from a first-in-human, open-label, multicenter phase I dose-escalation trial of ivuxolimab. Adults with locally advanced or metastatic melanoma, renal cell carcinoma, hepatocellular carcinoma or head and neck squamous cell carcinoma were enrolled in the trial. Before TCR sequencing, CD4+ and CD8+ T cells were separately sorted from peripheral blood. The data derive from a study of OX40 agonist ivuxolimab in advanced cancers. General notes on the study: Ivuxolimab was a fully human IgG2 agonistic monoclonal antibody targeting the costimulatory receptor OX40 (CD134). Intravenous ivuxolimab was administered to patients every 2 weeks at six dose levels: 0.01, 0.1, 0.3, 1.5, 3 and 10 mg/kg. Of the roughly 51 patients in dose escalation, about 20 had hepatocellular carcinoma, around 15 had melanoma, 9 had renal cell carcinoma and 9 had head and neck cancer. In the dose-escalation cohort, 70% to 85% of patients were male, and the mean age was approximately 64 years, with a range of about 23 to 85. Patients were allowed to have had prior anti-PD-1, anti-PD-L1 or anti-CTLA-4 therapy, and approximately 40% of the dose-escalation patients had been treated with checkpoint inhibitors. Partial responses occurred in three dose-escalation patients, of whom one had hepatocellular carcinoma and two had cutaneous melanoma. The point of sequencing TCRbeta in the periphery was to test whether ivuxolimab changed TCR sequence diversity and drove clonal T-cell expansion. The paper covers the monotherapy dose-escalation part of the phase I ivuxolimab trial, which included N of about 51 patients. The research as a whole found: Antigen specificity was not determined for the clonally expanded peripheral T cells. Partial responders in the 0.1-3.0 mg/kg groups had among the lowest normalized peripheral clonal expansion, especially among CD8+ T cells. At doses of 0.1 to 3.0 mg/kg, clonal expansion of both CD4+ and CD8+ blood T cells was observed from baseline to week 6. Low levels of normalized T-cell clonal expansion were also seen in some nonresponding patients. After ivuxolimab, more expanded clones were found on average in CD8+ T cells than in CD4+ T cells.

In the germline V gene (reference sequence), CDR1 corresponds to SGHAT and CDR2 to FQDESV. Spanning cysteine to phenylalanine, the CDR3 consists of 15 amino acids. The sequence is cut down to CDR3 DNA, 45 bases in frame from base 1. The V and J ends are trimmed by 1 base and 6 bases, leaving 15 bases between them. Genomic DNA was isolated from the sorted cells so that the TCRbeta CDR3 region could be sequenced. TCRbeta CDR3 regions were sequenced using the immunoSEQ Assay. Entries here come from immuneACCESS through TCRdb and include only in-frame sequences with V and J called. Some clones fail to appear in such tables; in the studies checked, an unresolved V gene covers under half of the shortfall, and the cause of the remainder is unknown. The sample table holds 55,000 to 65,000 clones, of which 70% to 90% were seen once. The leading ten clones occupy more than 3% of the sample.

The sequence came from an adult with an advanced solid tumor such as melanoma, head and neck, liver or kidney cancer. The sample consisted of CD4+ or CD8+ T cells sorted from blood, taken in a trial of the OX40 agonist ivuxolimab. The sequence joins TRBV11-1 to TRBJ1-2, and possibly TRBD1, on 5 matching bases. The CDR3: CASSLDRDLKDGYTF. The nucleotide sequence is given as TGTGCCAGCAGCTTAGATCGGGACCTGAAAGATGGCTACACCTTC.